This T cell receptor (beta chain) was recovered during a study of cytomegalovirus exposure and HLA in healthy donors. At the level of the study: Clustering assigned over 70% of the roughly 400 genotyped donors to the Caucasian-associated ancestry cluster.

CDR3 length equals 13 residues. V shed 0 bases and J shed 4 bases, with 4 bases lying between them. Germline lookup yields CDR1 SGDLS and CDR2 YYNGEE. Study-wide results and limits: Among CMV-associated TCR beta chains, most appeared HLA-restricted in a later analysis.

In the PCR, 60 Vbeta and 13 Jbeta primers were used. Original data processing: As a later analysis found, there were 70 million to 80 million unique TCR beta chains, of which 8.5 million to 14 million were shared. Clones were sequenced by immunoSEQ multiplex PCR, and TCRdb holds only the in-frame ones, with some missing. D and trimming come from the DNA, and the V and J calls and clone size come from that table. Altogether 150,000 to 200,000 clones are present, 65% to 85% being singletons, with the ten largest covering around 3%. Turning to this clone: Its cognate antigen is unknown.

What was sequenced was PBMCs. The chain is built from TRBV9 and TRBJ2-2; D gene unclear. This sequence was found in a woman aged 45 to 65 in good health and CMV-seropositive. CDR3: CASSVAFTGELFF. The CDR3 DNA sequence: TGTGCCAGCAGCGTAGCCTTCACCGGGGAGCTGTTTTTT. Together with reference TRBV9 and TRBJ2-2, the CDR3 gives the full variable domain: DSGVTQTPKHLITATGQRVTLRCSPRSGDLSVYWYQQSLDQGLQFLIQYYNGEERAKGNILERFSAQQFPDLHSELNLSSLELGDSALYFCASSVAFTGELFFGEGSRLTVL.